The next 13 T cell receptor beta chains were all read from a single sample in a study of vaccination and CD4 T cells after COVID-19. Cultured CD4+ T-cell DNA underwent Oncomine TCR Beta short-read sequencing. MiXCR, applied by TCRdb to the PCR reads, yields one record per CDR3 protein. The sample holds fewer than 20,000 distinct CDR3 sequences, 45% to 60% seen once. Treatment specified: approximately nine-day PBMC culture with coronavirus spike peptide pools or control peptides (ViraFEST assay). The antigens these receptors bind are not known. The sequenced sample was CD4+ T cells from blood, cultured in vitro, obtained before SARS-CoV-2 vaccination. These receptors all come from a human donor who had recovered from COVID-19.

The chain is built from TRBV7-2 and TRBJ2-6; D uncertain. The CDR3 runs to 15 residues. Trimming cost V 1 base and J 2 bases, with 6 bases left between them. Germline lookup yields CDR1 SGHTA and CDR2 FQGNSA. This CDR3 reads CASSLVGTGANVLTF. The CDR3 nucleotides read TGTGCCAGCAGCTTAGTAGGGACTGGGGCCAACGTCCTGACTTTC.

This clonotype was seen a handful of times. The chain couples TRBV19 to TRBJ1-5; D uncertain. The CDR3 has 15 residues. CDR1 and CDR2 from the germline V gene are LNHDA and SQIVND (reference sequence). The V end was cut by 7 bases, the J end by 2 bases, with 15 bases between. CDR3 protein: CASTREGYGNQPQHF. The CDR3 DNA sequence: TGTGCCAGTACGCGGGAGGGTTACGGCAATCAGCCCCAGCATTTT.

This clonotype was observed a few times. V is TRBV15 and J is TRBJ1-6; TRBD1 agrees at 9 bases. Unmatched junction bases numbered 5, after V lost 1 base and J lost 4 bases. The CDR3 has 17 amino acids. CDR1 is LNHNV, CDR2 YYDKDF, per germline (reference sequence). CDR3 protein: CATSRVSGQGYNSPLHF. The CDR3 nucleotides read TGTGCCACCAGCAGAGTTTCAGGACAGGGGTATAATTCACCCCTCCACTTT. Using reference TRBV15 and TRBJ1-6 for the parts outside the CDR3, the full variable domain is DAMVIQNPRYQVTQFGKPVTLSCSQTLNHNVMYWYQQKSSQAPKLLFHYYDKDFNNEADTPDNFQSRRPNTSFCFLDIRSPGLGDTAMYLCATSRVSGQGYNSPLHFGNGTRLTVT.

The chain employs TRBV20-1 and TRBJ2-1; TRBD2 matches at 10 bases. CDR3 length equals 18 residues. V lost 2 bases, J lost 3 bases, and 13 bases stayed unmatched. Germline CDR1 reads DFQATT; CDR2 reads SNEGSKA (reference sequence). CDR3 bases: TGCAGTGCTAGAACCGGGACTAGCGAATACGGGGTCTACAATGAGCAGTTCTTC. Amino acids: CSARTGTSEYGVYNEQFF.

This chain links TRBV20-1 with TRBJ1-5; 8 nucleotides align to TRBD1. CDR3 length equals 17 residues. CDR1 and CDR2 (germline): DFQATT, SNEGSKA (reference sequence). Trimming took 3 bases from V and 5 from J; bases not matched to a gene: 15. CDR3 protein: CSASITGQGIGYQPQHF. For the CDR3, the DNA is TGCAGTGCTAGCATAACCGGACAGGGCATAGGATATCAGCCCCAGCATTTT.

The chain joins TRBV7-2 to TRBJ2-6; 8 nucleotides align to TRBD1. The CDR3 has 17 residues. The V and J ends lost 4 bases and 0 bases, in that order; junction bases with no gene match: 5. Germline V lookup: CDR1 SGHTA, CDR2 FQGNSA. The CDR3 nucleotides are TGTGCCAGCAGCTCGACAGGGGCAAACTCTGGGGCCAACGTCCTGACTTTC. Translating gives CASSSTGANSGANVLTF.

The gene calls are TRBV7-8 and TRBJ1-5; no clear D gene. Trimming removed 3 bases at V and 3 bases at J, with 15 bases between. The CDR3 runs 16 residues. CDR1 and CDR2 (germline): SGHVS, FQNEAQ. This CDR3 is CASSLSFQAPNQPQHF. CDR3 nucleotide sequence: TGTGCCAGCAGCTTGTCCTTTCAGGCCCCCAATCAGCCCCAGCATTTT.

The V and J genes are TRBV7-2 and TRBJ2-3; TRBD2 agrees at 14 bases. This CDR3 comprises 16 residues. Germline loops: CDR1 SGHTA, CDR2 FQGNSA. V was clipped by 5 bases and J by 2 bases; unmatched bases: 3. Here the CDR3 DNA reads TGTGCCAGCAGCCGGACTAGCGGGAGGCCCACAGATACGCAGTATTTT. Amino acid sequence: CASSRTSGRPTDTQYF.

In this sample, this clonotype turned up a few times. The chain carries TRBV6-1 and TRBJ2-7, with TRBD2 matching 10 bases. The germline V gene encodes CDR1 MNHNS and CDR2 SASEGT. J was trimmed by 4 bases and V by 5 bases; bases with no gene match: 2. This CDR3 spans 13 amino acids. CDR3 sequence reads: CASSRTSGYEQYF. The CDR3 DNA reads TGTGCCAGCAGTCGGACTAGCGGTTACGAGCAGTACTTC.

This clonotype was seen a single time. The chain couples TRBV28 to TRBJ2-2; the D gene is possibly TRBD2 (6 bases). The length of the CDR3 is 16 residues. Germline V lookup: CDR1 MDHEN, CDR2 SYDVKM. The V gene lost 4 bases and the J gene lost 6 bases, with 18 bases spanning the gap. The CDR3 loop reads CASSWGLRGLPGELFF. The CDR3 region has the DNA TGTGCCAGCAGTTGGGGGTTGAGGGGACTCCCCGGGGAGCTGTTTTTT.

The chain has TRBV20-1 and TRBJ2-7, with TRBD2 identical over 7 bases. Germline loops: CDR1 DFQATT, CDR2 SNEGSKA (reference sequence). The CDR3 has 15 residues. Trimming took 5 bases from V and 5 from J; bases not matched to a gene: 15. The chain's CDR3 is CSAYTYRGRANEQYF. CDR3 DNA sequence: TGCAGTGCTTACACGTATCGAGGGAGGGCCAACGAGCAGTACTTC.

The gene calls are TRBV6-1 and TRBJ2-5, with 9 bases that match TRBD2. The V gene end was trimmed by 5 bases and the J gene end by 0 bases; junction bases not matched to a gene: 4. The germline V gene has CDR1 MNHNS and CDR2 SASEGT. The CDR3 runs to 15 residues. DNA of the CDR3: TGTGCCAGCAGTCTAGCGGGAAGACACCAAGAGACCCAGTACTTC. It is translated as CASSLAGRHQETQYF.

V gene TRBV27 combines with J gene TRBJ2-7; no clear D gene. Germline CDR1 MNHEY, CDR2 SMNVEV (reference sequence). V was cut by 3 bases and J by 6 bases, with 12 bases left in between. CDR3 size: 13 residues. The CDR3 loop reads CASSLAGRSEQYF. The DNA of the CDR3 is TGTGCCAGCAGTTTGGCCGGTCGTTCCGAGCAGTACTTC.